Each of the 15 T cell receptor beta chains below was sequenced from the same sample in a study of shared clonotypes between healthy human individuals. Profiling relied on immunoSEQ multiplex PCR, and the TCRdb table lists in-frame clones only, not all of them. The profile shows about 1.5 million clones, approximately 98% of them singletons. Sequencing was performed on naive CD4+ T cells sorted from blood. As to subset: CD45RA+ positively selected. The source is a man aged 25-45 years in good health.

As regards this clone: This specimen includes other DNA sequences encoding the same CDR3. The chain has TRBV5-1 and TRBJ2-7, with a weak D call TRBD2 (5 bases). The CDR3 totals 14 residues. Trimming removed 4 bases from V and 2 bases from J, with 13 bases in between. In germline, CDR1 is SGHRS, CDR2 YFSETQ. This CDR3 reads CASSLDGGTYEQYF. Written as DNA, the CDR3 is TGCGCCAGCAGCCTGGATGGAGGTACCTACGAGCAGTACTTC.

The chain joins TRBV28 to TRBJ2-7; 8 bases are a match to TRBD1. Germline V gene data show CDR1 as MDHEN and CDR2 as SYDVKM. The CDR3 has 15 amino acids. The junction had 11 bases not matched to a gene; V was cut back by 4 bases and J by 6 bases. For the CDR3, the DNA is TGTGCCAGCAGTTCGACGCGCAGGGGGCGCTTCGAGCAGTACTTC. Translation: CASSSTRRGRFEQYF.

The chain couples TRBV5-4 to TRBJ2-2, with TRBD1 identical over 8 bases. Germline V gene data show CDR1 as SGHNT and CDR2 as YYREEE (reference sequence). With V trimmed by 10 bases and J by 3 bases, 8 bases remained unmatched. This CDR3 comprises 14 residues. For the CDR3, the DNA is TGTGCCGTGAGGACAGGGTTGGACACCGGGGAGCTGTTTTTT. This encodes CAVRTGLDTGELFF.

This clone is a singleton in its sample. The V and J genes are TRBV19 and TRBJ1-1; possible D gene TRBD1, 5 bases. The V gene lost 3 bases and the J gene lost 11 bases, with 13 bases spanning the gap. The CDR3 sequence is 12 residues long. Germline CDR1 is LNHDA and CDR2 is SQIVND (reference sequence). The DNA for the CDR3 is TGTGCCAGTAGTATTGGGACTCAGATGGCTTTCTTT. Amino acids: CASSIGTQMAFF.

The chain carries TRBV5-4 and TRBJ2-5; the match to TRBD2 covers 11 bases. The CDR3 runs 19 residues. J was trimmed by 2 bases and V by 0 bases; bases with no gene match: 12. The germline gives CDR1 SGHNT, CDR2 YYREEE (reference sequence). The CDR3 here is CASSLGDSGRVSPQETQYF. CDR3 in DNA: TGTGCCAGCAGCTTGGGGGATAGCGGGAGGGTCTCACCTCAAGAGACCCAGTACTTC. The full variable domain, its missing parts supplied by reference TRBV5-4 and TRBJ2-5, is ETGVTQSPTHLIKTRGQQVTLRCSSQSGHNTVSWYQQALGQGPQFIFQYYREEENGRGNFPPRFSGLQFPNYSSELNVNALELDDSALYLCASSLGDSGRVSPQETQYFGPGTRLLVL.

J is TRBJ2-5 and V is TRBV5-1; tentatively, D is TRBD2 (7 bases). V lost 4 bases and J 5 bases, leaving 21 bases between the germline ends. CDR1 SGHRS and CDR2 YFSETQ come from the germline V gene. This CDR3 spans 16 amino acids. The CDR3 protein is CASSRGADGGLETQYF. The CDR3 nucleotides are TGCGCCAGCAGCAGGGGTGCGGACGGGGGGCTGGAGACCCAGTACTTC.

This chain joins TRBV5-1 and TRBJ2-7; D not certain. CDR1 and CDR2 (germline): SGHRS, YFSETQ. The V and J ends lost 4 bases and 3 bases respectively, with 17 bases between them. The CDR3 contains 15 residues. CDR3 protein: CASSPQSGAFYEQYF. In nucleotides, the CDR3 is TGCGCCAGCAGCCCACAATCGGGCGCCTTCTACGAGCAGTACTTC. Full variable domain (missing parts from reference TRBV5-1 and TRBJ2-7): KAGVTQTPRYLIKTRGQQVTLSCSPISGHRSVSWYQQTPGQGLQFLFEYFSETQRNKGNFPGRFSGRQFSNSRSEMNVSTLELGDSALYLCASSPQSGAFYEQYFGPGTRLTVT.

This rearrangement joins TRBV18 to TRBJ1-3; TRBD1 aligns across 10 bases. Germline assignment: CDR1 KGHSH and CDR2 LQKENI. CDR3 length: 15 amino acids. The V gene end was trimmed by 0 bases and the J gene end by 9 bases; junction bases not matched to a gene: 5. CDR3 amino acids: CASSPPWDRGGTIYF. CDR3 nucleotides: TGTGCCAGCTCACCACCATGGGACAGGGGTGGCACCATATATTTT. Full variable domain (rest looked up from reference TRBV18 and TRBJ1-3): NAGVMQNPRHLVRRRGQEARLRCSPMKGHSHVYWYRQLPEEGLKFMVYLQKENIIDESGMPKERFSAEFPKEGPSILRIQQVVRGDSAAYFCASSPPWDRGGTIYFGEGSWLTVV.

V gene TRBV5-6 combines with J gene TRBJ2-2; D ambiguous. The germline V and J ends were trimmed by 3 bases and 3 bases, with 15 bases remaining between them. CDR1 and CDR2 from the germline V gene are SGHDT and YYEEEE. The CDR3 has 16 residues. CDR3 DNA sequence: TGTGCCAGCAGCTCGCCCGTGACAAGCTACACCGGGGAGCTGTTTTTT. Encoded protein: CASSSPVTSYTGELFF.

The chain joins TRBV9 to TRBJ2-7; 8 bases align to TRBD2. This CDR3 comprises 14 residues. CDR1 is SGDLS, CDR2 YYNGEE, per germline. J gave up 5 bases and V 2 bases, and 6 bases lay outside the gene matches. CDR3 amino acids: CASSVGGGPDEQYF. Here the CDR3 DNA reads TGTGCCAGCAGCGTCGGGGGGGGCCCAGACGAGCAGTACTTC. The full variable domain, rest sourced from reference TRBV9 and TRBJ2-7, is DSGVTQTPKHLITATGQRVTLRCSPRSGDLSVYWYQQSLDQGLQFLIQYYNGEERAKGNILERFSAQQFPDLHSELNLSSLELGDSALYFCASSVGGGPDEQYFGPGTRLTVT.

V is TRBV14 and J is TRBJ2-2; TRBD2 is a possible D gene (5 bases). This CDR3 region has 16 residues. The V gene's germline CDR1 is SGHDN and CDR2 FVKESK. V dropped 4 bases and J dropped 8 bases, with 20 bases sitting between them. The CDR3 region has the DNA TGTGCCAGCAGCCGAGGTGATGGGCGAAGGACTGGGGAGCTGTTTTTT. This sequence encodes CASSRGDGRRTGELFF.

Remarks on this clone: Within the sample, other DNA sequences also encode this same CDR3. The chain uses TRBV30 and TRBJ1-5; no reliable D call. In germline, CDR1 is GTSNPN, CDR2 SVGIG (reference sequence). The CDR3 runs to 12 residues. Deletions cut 2 bases from V and 0 bases from J, with 2 bases between. The CDR3 region has the DNA TGTGCCTGGAGTCCTAGCAATCAGCCCCAGCATTTT. Its translation is CAWSPSNQPQHF.

The chain has TRBV4-1 and TRBJ1-3; TRBD1 agrees at 9 bases. CDR3 length: 21 residues. Germline values: CDR1 MGHRA, CDR2 YSYEKL. V was pared by 5 bases and J by 0 bases, with 20 bases of the junction left unmatched. The CDR3 DNA follows: TGCGCCAGCAGCTTCCCCGGGTTAGGGACAGGGAGTGAAGGCTCTGGAAACACCATATATTTT. Amino acid sequence: CASSFPGLGTGSEGSGNTIYF.

The CDR3 bases are TGTGCCAGCAGCGATGGGTGGGGGGAAAAACTGTTTTTT. It is translated as CASSDGWGEKLFF. J is TRBJ1-4 and V is TRBV28; tentative D call: TRBD1 (5 bases). The CDR3 is 13 amino acids. Germline CDR1 MDHEN, CDR2 SYDVKM. Trimming took 6 bases from V and 8 from J, leaving 13 bases between them.

The V call is TRBV5-1, the J call TRBJ2-1, with 13 bases aligning to TRBD2. The V and J ends lost 4 bases and 3 bases, in that order; junction bases with no gene match: 13. This CDR3 contains 19 residues. CDR1 and CDR2 from the germline V gene are SGHRS and YFSETQ. In DNA form, the CDR3 reads TGCGCCAGCAGCCCCACAAACCCCGGACTAGCGGGGGACTACAATGAGCAGTTCTTC. Translating it yields CASSPTNPGLAGDYNEQFF.